These T cell receptor beta chains were read from a single sample in a study of OX40 agonist ivuxolimab in advanced cancers. Profiling relied on immunoSEQ multiplex PCR, and the TCRdb table lists in-frame clones only, not all of them. The sample lists approximately 74,000 clones, around nine tenths occurring once. The sequences come from CD4+ or CD8+ T cells sorted from blood, collected in a trial of the OX40 agonist ivuxolimab. The receptors come from an adult with an advanced solid tumor such as melanoma, head and neck, liver or kidney cancer. CDR3s include the opening cysteine and the closing phenylalanine or tryptophan. A D gene is named only where the DNA matches it firmly. Clone sizes are given selectively: once, few, many, or a class where the clone is expanded.

>16|TRBV27|NA|TRBD1|TRBJ1-1
CASSRITGGSRAEAFF
TGTGCCAGCAGTCGTATTACAGGGGGAAGCCGCGCTGAAGCTTTCTTT
>16|TRBV29-1|NA|TRBD2|TRBJ2-3
CSVGTSGGARTDTQYF
TGCAGCGTGGGGACTAGCGGGGGGGCCCGCACAGATACGCAGTATTTT
>15|TRBV4-3|once|TRBD1|TRBJ2-1
CASSHGTGVDNEQFF
TGCGCCAGCAGCCATGGGACAGGGGTCGACAATGAGCAGTTCTTC
>15|TRBV4-1|NA|NA|TRBJ2-7
CASSHATNALAEQYF
TGCGCCAGCAGCCATGCTACTAATGCCCTCGCGGAGCAGTACTTC
>12|TRBV5-1|once|NA|TRBJ2-2
CASSFTSGELFF
TGCGCCAGCAGCTTTACATCCGGGGAGCTGTTTTTT
>15|TRBV7-9|NA|NA|TRBJ2-1
CASSIGGTPINEQFF
TGTGCCAGCAGTATAGGAGGTACCCCTATCAATGAGCAGTTCTTC
>16|TRBV19|few|NA|TRBJ1-2
CASSIGSMSSFYGYTF
TGTGCCAGTAGTATAGGTTCGATGTCCAGCTTCTATGGCTACACCTTC
>13|TRBV5-6|few|NA|TRBJ1-1
CASSLAGNTEAFF
TGTGCCAGCAGCTTGGCTGGGAACACTGAAGCTTTCTTT
>13|TRBV5-8|NA|TRBD1|TRBJ2-7
CASSLQGANEQYF
TGTGCCAGCAGCTTACAGGGGGCTAACGAGCAGTACTTC
>14|TRBV30|NA|NA|TRBJ1-1
CAWSAGFGVTEAFF
TGTGCCTGGAGTGCGGGATTCGGAGTCACTGAAGCTTTCTTT
>14|TRBV6-6|NA|TRBD1|TRBJ1-2
CASSYYEGARGYTF
TGTGCCAGCAGTTACTATGAGGGGGCGAGAGGCTACACCTTC
>13|TRBV12-5|NA|NA|TRBJ2-3
CASGLVHTDTQYF
TGTGCTAGTGGTTTGGTACACACAGATACGCAGTATTTT
>17|TRBV7-8|NA|TRBD2|TRBJ2-3
CASSLGRISGGPDTQYF
TGTGCCAGCAGCTTGGGCCGTATTAGCGGGGGGCCAGATACGCAGTATTTT
>15|TRBV19|NA|TRBD1|TRBJ1-5
CASSIWDSSNQPQHF
TGTGCCAGTAGTATTTGGGACAGTAGCAATCAGCCCCAGCATTTT
>17|TRBV2|NA|TRBD2|TRBJ2-1
CASSDGRGLAGNNEQFF
TGTGCCAGCAGTGATGGGAGGGGACTAGCGGGGAACAATGAGCAGTTCTTC
>12|TRBV7-9|NA|NA|TRBJ1-5
CASSLGSQPQHF
TGTGCCAGCAGCTTAGGTAGTCAGCCCCAGCATTTT
>16|TRBV7-8|once|TRBD1|TRBJ1-2
CASSLEGQALSFGYTF
TGTGCCAGCAGCTTGGAGGGACAGGCCCTTTCCTTTGGCTACACCTTC
>15|TRBV4-1|NA|NA|TRBJ2-7
CASSPQGGFPYEQYF
TGCGCCAGCAGCCCGCAGGGGGGCTTTCCTTACGAGCAGTACTTC